The 25 T cell receptor beta chains below were found in one sample sequenced in a study of shared clonotypes between healthy human individuals. TCRdb's table, derived via immunoSEQ multiplex PCR, lists solely in-frame clones and lacks some. The sample includes about 1 million clones, approximately 72% of them seen just once. The sample taken for sequencing was memory CD4+ T cells sorted from blood. Regarding subset: CD45RA-negative fraction. The receptor source for this set is a man between 18 and 35 years old in good health.

This sequence joins TRBV19 and TRBJ1-1; D gene uncertain. From germline, CDR1 is LNHDA and CDR2 SQIVND (reference sequence). The CDR3 length is 14 residues. The V and J ends lost 2 bases and 0 bases respectively, with 7 bases between them. Written as DNA, the CDR3 is TGTGCCAGTAGTATACATCGAGTGAACACTGAAGCTTTCTTT. Protein sequence: CASSIHRVNTEAFF.

This clone was detected many times. Additional DNA sequences in this sample encode the identical CDR3. V is TRBV6-6 and J is TRBJ1-5; TRBD1 aligns across 9 bases. CDR1 and CDR2 (germline): MNHNY, SVGAGI (reference sequence). V trimming: 6 bases; J trimming: 3 bases; junction bases outside the gene matches: 6. The CDR3 totals 15 residues. CDR3 residues: CASSSGTGLNQPQHF. The CDR3 DNA is TGTGCCAGCAGCTCCGGGACAGGGCTCAATCAGCCCCAGCATTTT.

This clone was counted only a few times. The V and J genes are TRBV4-3 and TRBJ2-1, with D tentatively TRBD1 (8 bases). V lost 0 bases and J 6 bases, leaving 24 bases between the germline ends. The CDR3 has 19 amino acids. Germline V gene lookup returns CDR1 LGHNA and CDR2 YSLEER. The CDR3 sequence is CASSQDNGLGSGTGNEQFF. The CDR3 nucleotides are TGCGCCAGCAGCCAAGATAATGGGTTGGGGAGCGGGACAGGCAATGAGCAGTTCTTC.

The chain recombines TRBV7-8 with TRBJ1-2; TRBD1 matches 10 bases. The J segment lost 4 bases and the V segment lost 1 base, leaving 3 bases of the junction unmatched. The CDR3 length is 15 residues. The germline CDR1 and CDR2 sequences are SGHVS and FQNEAQ. CDR3 sequence: CASSLGQGAVYGYTF. The CDR3 DNA reads TGTGCCAGCAGCTTAGGACAGGGGGCTGTCTATGGCTACACCTTC.

This chain links TRBV5-1 with TRBJ2-3; 8 bases are a match to TRBD2. Germline V gives CDR1 SGHRS, CDR2 YFSETQ. Trimming at V came to 1 base and at J to 5 bases, leaving 3 bases not matched to a gene. This CDR3 spans 14 amino acids. DNA of the CDR3: TGCGCCAGCAGCTTGATGCGGGAGGAAGATACGCAGTATTTT. The encoded protein is CASSLMREEDTQYF.

A remark on this clone: The same CDR3 also results from other DNA sequences found in this sample. The CDR3 DNA follows: TGTGCCAGCAGCCTTTGGGGGAGCGGAAACACCATATATTTT. It encodes CASSLWGSGNTIYF. The rearrangement uses TRBV2 and TRBJ1-3, with a weak D call TRBD1 (5 bases). V was cut by 6 bases and J by 4 bases, with 13 bases left in between. CDR1 SNHLY and CDR2 FYNNEI come from the germline V gene. The CDR3 spans 14 residues.

V gene TRBV6-1 combines with J gene TRBJ1-1; D is unresolved. Looked up from germline, CDR1 is MNHNS and CDR2 is SASEGT. V shed 7 bases and J shed 7 bases, with 10 bases lying between them. This CDR3 has 11 amino acids. CDR3 DNA sequence: TGTGCCAGCAAGGAACTTTATGAAGCTTTCTTT. Protein: CASKELYEAFF.

The rearrangement links TRBV6-5 to TRBJ2-5, with a weak D call TRBD1 (5 bases). V was clipped by 5 bases and J by 1 base, with 11 bases between them. Germline values: CDR1 MNHEY, CDR2 SVGAGI. The CDR3 totals 14 residues. The CDR3, as DNA: TGTGCCAGCAGTCGACGACAGACCCAAGAGACCCAGTACTTC. This sequence encodes CASSRRQTQETQYF.

The V call is TRBV10-3, the J call TRBJ1-2; D is uncertain. CDR3 size: 15 residues. Trimming removed 4 bases at V and 5 bases at J, with 17 bases between. Per germline, CDR1 ENHRY and CDR2 SYGVKD. CDR3 sequence reads: CAISGTSGRNYGYTF. For the CDR3, the DNA is TGTGCCATCAGTGGGACGTCCGGCCGGAATTATGGCTACACCTTC.

The chain couples TRBV7-9 to TRBJ1-6; weak D call: TRBD1 (5 bases). The germline gives CDR1 SEHNR, CDR2 FQNEAQ (reference sequence). The CDR3 totals 14 residues. V lost 4 bases, J lost 9 bases, and 13 bases lay in between. As DNA, the CDR3 is TGTGCCAGCAGCTCGCTGGTCGACAGTTCACCCCTCCACTTT. Residues: CASSSLVDSSPLHF.

The table lists this clone with many counts. The sample carries other DNA sequences with the same CDR3. The chain joins TRBV5-5 to TRBJ1-4, with D tentatively TRBD1 (6 bases). In germline, CDR1 is SGHKS, CDR2 YYEKEE (reference sequence). The CDR3 covers 16 residues. Between the trimmed V and J ends, which lost 4 bases and 5 bases, there was a span of 18 bases. CDR3 loop: CASSLGQTGANEKLFF. The CDR3 DNA sequence: TGTGCCAGCAGCCTAGGACAGACAGGTGCAAATGAAAAACTGTTTTTT.

The chain is built from TRBV2 and TRBJ2-6, with TRBD1 identical over 7 bases. With 6 bases clipped from V and 0 bases from J, the junction kept 8 bases outside the gene matches. Germline V gives CDR1 SNHLY, CDR2 FYNNEI. The CDR3 covers 17 residues. The CDR3 is CASSTGTVYSGANVLTF. The CDR3 bases are TGTGCCAGCAGCACCGGGACAGTCTACTCTGGGGCCAACGTCCTGACTTTC.

V usage is TRBV30 and J usage is TRBJ1-2; D not resolved. The CDR3 length is 13 residues. V was clipped by 4 bases and J by 6 bases, with 15 bases between them. The germline V gene has CDR1 GTSNPN and CDR2 SVGIG (reference sequence). This CDR3 is CAWTWPGSDGYTF. The CDR3 DNA is TGTGCCTGGACCTGGCCCGGAAGCGATGGCTACACCTTC.

The rearrangement links TRBV10-3 to TRBJ2-1, with 13 nucleotides matching TRBD2. Germline CDR1 ENHRY, CDR2 SYGVKD. The CDR3 runs to 20 residues. Losses at the gene ends were 2 bases for V and 0 bases for J; bases not matched to a gene: 10. CDR3: CAISEPRGLAGASSYNEQFF. In nucleotides, the CDR3 is TGTGCCATCAGTGAGCCTCGTGGACTAGCGGGAGCAAGCTCCTACAATGAGCAGTTCTTC.

The V and J genes are TRBV15 and TRBJ2-7, with D hard to call. Germline CDR1 and CDR2: LNHNV and YYDKDF (reference sequence). V was clipped by 0 bases and J by 6 bases, with 9 bases between them. The CDR3 is 13 residues long. The CDR3 nucleotides read TGTGCCACCAGCAGAGACCTAGTTCCCGAGCAGTACTTC. Its protein is CATSRDLVPEQYF.

This clone was detected once. The chain links TRBV5-1 to TRBJ2-7; TRBD2 is a possible D gene (5 bases). This CDR3 has 15 amino acids. V lost 2 bases to trimming and J lost 3 bases, with 15 bases between them. Germline CDR1 and CDR2: SGHRS and YFSETQ. The chain's CDR3 is CASSLLLEVGYEQYF. The CDR3, as DNA: TGCGCCAGCAGCTTACTACTAGAAGTTGGCTACGAGCAGTACTTC. The variable domain in full, completed from reference TRBV5-1 and TRBJ2-7, reads KAGVTQTPRYLIKTRGQQVTLSCSPISGHRSVSWYQQTPGQGLQFLFEYFSETQRNKGNFPGRFSGRQFSNSRSEMNVSTLELGDSALYLCASSLLLEVGYEQYFGPGTRLTVT.

The V call is TRBV29-1, the J call TRBJ2-5, with 11 bases that match TRBD2. Losses at the gene ends were 6 bases for V and 5 bases for J; bases not matched to a gene: 11. The germline gives CDR1 SQVTM, CDR2 ANQGSEA. The CDR3 spans 15 residues. The CDR3 DNA sequence: TGCAGCGTGGCCCTTAGCGGGGGGGCCCGGGAGACCCAGTACTTC. This encodes CSVALSGGARETQYF.

The chain uses TRBV5-4 and TRBJ2-7; 8 bases line up with TRBD2. With 6 bases clipped from V and 2 bases from J, the junction kept 7 bases outside the gene matches. This CDR3 spans 14 amino acids. Germline CDR1 is SGHNT and CDR2 is YYREEE (reference sequence). The CDR3 here is CASTRPGGTYEQYF. CDR3 in DNA: TGTGCCAGCACCCGCCCGGGGGGGACCTACGAGCAGTACTTC.

The chain is built from TRBV18 and TRBJ2-2, with unresolved D. The germline V gene has CDR1 KGHSH and CDR2 LQKENI. Between the trimmed V and J ends, which lost 5 bases and 0 bases, there was a span of 16 bases. There are 17 residues in the CDR3. In DNA, the CDR3 is TGTGCCAGCTCATCCCCACAGAGCAGTGCGAACACCGGGGAGCTGTTTTTT. This gives the protein CASSSPQSSANTGELFF.

The chain links TRBV5-4 to TRBJ2-5; 7 bases agree with TRBD2. This CDR3 comprises 14 residues. V trimming: 4 bases; J trimming: 0 bases; junction bases outside the gene matches: 3. Germline V lookup: CDR1 SGHNT, CDR2 YYREEE (reference sequence). Here the CDR3 DNA reads TGTGCCAGCAGCCCCGGGAGGAACCAAGAGACCCAGTACTTC. This encodes CASSPGRNQETQYF.

Turning to this clone: This CDR3 is also generated by other DNA sequences in the sample. This sequence joins TRBV18 and TRBJ2-3; no firm D call. V lost 2 bases to trimming and J lost 1 base, with 7 bases between them. Germline CDR1 reads KGHSH; CDR2 reads LQKENI. This CDR3 spans 14 amino acids. The CDR3 here is CASSPGKGTDTQYF. CDR3 nucleotide sequence: TGTGCCAGCTCACCAGGGAAAGGCACAGATACGCAGTATTTT.

This chain links TRBV7-2 with TRBJ2-7; no clear D. Trimming shortened V by 3 bases and J by 2 bases, and 11 bases separated the two germline ends. The CDR3 has 14 residues. Germline V CDR1 and CDR2: SGHTA, FQGNSA. CDR3 region: CASSFVGSTYEQYF. The DNA of the CDR3 is TGTGCCAGCAGCTTTGTGGGGTCTACCTACGAGCAGTACTTC.

The V gene is TRBV19, the J gene TRBJ1-2, with a weak D call TRBD1 (6 bases). CDR3 length: 16 amino acids. The germline V gene has CDR1 LNHDA and CDR2 SQIVND (reference sequence). V was pared by 7 bases and J by 3 bases, with 21 bases between. CDR3 in DNA: TGTGCCAGTACCCTGGGGGACAACTCGCCCTACTATGGCTACACCTTC. Translated, it gives CASTLGDNSPYYGYTF.

The CDR3 reads CASAEGQQPQHF. The DNA of the CDR3 is TGTGCCAGCGCGGAGGGCCAGCAGCCCCAGCATTTT. J is TRBJ1-5 and V is TRBV2; D gene unclear. The CDR3 has 12 amino acids. Deletions cut 8 bases from V and 7 bases from J, with 12 bases between. CDR1 and CDR2 from the germline V gene are SNHLY and FYNNEI.

The chain combines TRBV11-2 with TRBJ2-1; 9 positions agree with TRBD2. Germline V gives CDR1 SGHAT, CDR2 FQNNGV. The CDR3 is 16 amino acids. Trimming cost V 2 bases and J 6 bases; bases outside gene matches: 8. CDR3 region: CASSLQIAGVGNEQFF. The DNA of the CDR3 is TGTGCCAGCAGCTTACAAATAGCGGGAGTAGGCAATGAGCAGTTCTTC.